The clone carrying this T cell receptor beta chain was recorded many times. Antigen specificity is unknown. The entry originates in a study of Graves' ophthalmopathy and Graves' hyperthyroidism. Findings of the study overall: Blood also contained most of the expanded thyroid clonotypes above 0.001 frequency.

Patients were excluded if they had other autoimmune diseases or uncontrolled infections, and likewise if pregnancy or lactation applied. The CDR3 is 16 residues long. Germline assignment: CDR1 SEHNR and CDR2 FQNEAQ (reference sequence). V was trimmed by 1 base and J by 3 bases, leaving 12 bases between them. Investigators amplified TCR beta CDR3 regions from RNA transcripts. HTBI primers served in a first-round RT-PCR, which a second-round multiplex PCR followed. TCRdb re-derived calls from the multiplex PCR reads in MiXCR, one entry per CDR3 protein. The sample contains about 600,000 distinct CDR3 sequences, approximately 37% of which appear only once.

This sequence joins TRBV7-9 and TRBJ1-4; D not certain. Sequenced material: peripheral blood or thyroid tissue (not recorded which). This TCR was sampled from an adult man with Graves' hyperthyroidism. The CDR3 DNA follows: TGTGCCAGCAGCTTAGTAAGGGAATTGCCTAATGAAAAACTGTTTTTT. Amino acids: CASSLVRELPNEKLFF.